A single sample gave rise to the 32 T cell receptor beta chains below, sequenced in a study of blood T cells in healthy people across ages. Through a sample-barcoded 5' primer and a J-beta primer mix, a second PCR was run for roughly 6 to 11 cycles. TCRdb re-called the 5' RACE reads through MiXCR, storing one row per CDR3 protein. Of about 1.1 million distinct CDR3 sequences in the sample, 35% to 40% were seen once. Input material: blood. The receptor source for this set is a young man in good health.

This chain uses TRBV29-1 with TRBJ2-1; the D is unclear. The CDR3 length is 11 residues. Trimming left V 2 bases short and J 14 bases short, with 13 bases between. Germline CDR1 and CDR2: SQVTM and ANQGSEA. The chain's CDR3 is CSVEYGFLKFF. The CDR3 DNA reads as TGCAGCGTTGAATACGGGTTCTTAAAGTTCTTC.

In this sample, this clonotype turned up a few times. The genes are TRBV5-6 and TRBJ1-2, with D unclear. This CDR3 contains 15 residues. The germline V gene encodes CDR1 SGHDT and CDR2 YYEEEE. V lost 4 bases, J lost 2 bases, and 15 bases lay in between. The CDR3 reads CASSRPVVTNYGYTF. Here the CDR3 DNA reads TGTGCCAGCAGCCGACCGGTGGTGACCAACTATGGCTACACCTTC.

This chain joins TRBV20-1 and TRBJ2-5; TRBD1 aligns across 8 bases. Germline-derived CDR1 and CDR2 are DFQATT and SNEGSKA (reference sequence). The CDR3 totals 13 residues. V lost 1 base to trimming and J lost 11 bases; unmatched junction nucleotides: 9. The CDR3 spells CSARVQGANEQYF. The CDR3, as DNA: TGCAGTGCTAGAGTCCAGGGGGCAAATGAGCAGTACTTC.

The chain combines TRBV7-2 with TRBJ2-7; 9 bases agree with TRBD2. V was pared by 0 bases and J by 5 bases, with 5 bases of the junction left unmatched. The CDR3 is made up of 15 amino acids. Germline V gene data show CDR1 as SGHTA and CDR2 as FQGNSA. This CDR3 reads CASSLAVLAGHEQYF. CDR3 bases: TGTGCCAGCAGCTTAGCGGTTCTAGCGGGACACGAGCAGTACTTC. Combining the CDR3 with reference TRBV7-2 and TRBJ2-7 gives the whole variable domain GAGVSQSPSNKVTEKGKDVELRCDPISGHTALYWYRQSLGQGLEFLIYFQGNSAPDKSGLPSDRFSAERTGGSVSTLTIQRTQQEDSAVYLCASSLAVLAGHEQYFGPGTRLTVT.

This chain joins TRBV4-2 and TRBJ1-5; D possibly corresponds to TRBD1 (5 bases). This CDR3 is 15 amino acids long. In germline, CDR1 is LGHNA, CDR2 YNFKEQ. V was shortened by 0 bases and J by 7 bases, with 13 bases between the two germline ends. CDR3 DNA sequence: TGTGCCAGCAGCCAAGATCAGGGTCATGGGCAGCCCCAGCATTTT. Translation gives CASSQDQGHGQPQHF.

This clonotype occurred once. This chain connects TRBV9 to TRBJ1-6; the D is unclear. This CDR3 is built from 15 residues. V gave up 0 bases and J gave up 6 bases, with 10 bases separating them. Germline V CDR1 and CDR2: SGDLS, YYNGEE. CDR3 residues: CASSVDPGVNSPLHF. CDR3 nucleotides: TGTGCCAGCAGCGTAGACCCAGGAGTTAATTCACCCCTCCACTTT.

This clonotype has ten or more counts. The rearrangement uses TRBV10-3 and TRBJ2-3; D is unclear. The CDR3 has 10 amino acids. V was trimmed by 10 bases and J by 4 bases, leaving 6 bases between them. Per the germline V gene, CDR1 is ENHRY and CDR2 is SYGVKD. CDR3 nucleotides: TGTGCCACCCGGGCAGATACGCAGTATTTT. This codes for CATRADTQYF.

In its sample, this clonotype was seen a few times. CDR3 DNA: TGTGCCAGTTGGGCCCGGGGGATCCAAGAGACCCAGTACTTC. This translates into CASWARGIQETQYF. V gene TRBV28 combines with J gene TRBJ2-5; TRBD2 is a possible D gene (6 bases). Germline values: CDR1 MDHEN, CDR2 SYDVKM. This CDR3 comprises 14 residues. The V end was cut by 9 bases, the J end by 1 base, with 15 bases between. The whole variable domain, filled in from reference TRBV28 and TRBJ2-5, reads DVKVTQSSRYLVKRTGEKVFLECVQDMDHENMFWYRQDPGLGLRLIYFSYDVKMKEKGDIPEGYSVSREKKERFSLILESASTNQTSMYLCASWARGIQETQYFGPGTRLLVL.

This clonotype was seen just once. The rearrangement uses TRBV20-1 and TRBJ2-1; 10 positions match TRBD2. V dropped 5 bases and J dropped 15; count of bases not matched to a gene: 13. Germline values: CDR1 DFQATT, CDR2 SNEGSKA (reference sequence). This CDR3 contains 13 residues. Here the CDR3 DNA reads TGCAGTGCTCGCCATACTTCTAGCGGGGGTCGGTTCTTC. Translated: CSARHTSSGGRFF.

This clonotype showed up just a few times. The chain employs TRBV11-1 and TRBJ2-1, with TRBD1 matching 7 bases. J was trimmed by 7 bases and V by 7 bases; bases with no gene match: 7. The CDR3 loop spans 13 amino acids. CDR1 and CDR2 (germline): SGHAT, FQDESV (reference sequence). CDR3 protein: CASTPTTGNEQFF. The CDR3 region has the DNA TGTGCCAGCACCCCCACGACAGGGAATGAGCAGTTCTTC.

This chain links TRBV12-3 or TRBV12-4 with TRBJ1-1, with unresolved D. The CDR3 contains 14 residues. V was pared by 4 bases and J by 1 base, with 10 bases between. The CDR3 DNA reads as TGTGCCAGCAGTTCGGACGGCAGGAACACTGAAGCTTTCTTT. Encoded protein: CASSSDGRNTEAFF.

As DNA, the CDR3 is TGTGCCAGCAGTTACTCAGGGGGCGACAACTATGGCTACACCTTC. As protein: CASSYSGGDNYGYTF. The chain combines TRBV6-5 with TRBJ1-2, with 7 bases that match TRBD1. Germline V lookup: CDR1 MNHEY, CDR2 SVGAGI. V was pared by 0 bases and J by 2 bases, with 3 bases of the junction left unmatched. This CDR3 is 15 amino acids long.

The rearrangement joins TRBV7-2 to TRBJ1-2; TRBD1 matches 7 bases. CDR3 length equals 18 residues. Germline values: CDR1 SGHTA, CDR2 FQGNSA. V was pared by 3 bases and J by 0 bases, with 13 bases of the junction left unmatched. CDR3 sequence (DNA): TGTGCCAGCAGCTTCGAATGGGGACAGCTTTATTCTAACTATGGCTACACCTTC. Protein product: CASSFEWGQLYSNYGYTF.

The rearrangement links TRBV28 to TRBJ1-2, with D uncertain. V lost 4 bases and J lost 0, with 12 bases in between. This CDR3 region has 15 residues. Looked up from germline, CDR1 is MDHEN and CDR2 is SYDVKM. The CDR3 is CASSSPRETNYGYTF. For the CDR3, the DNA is TGTGCCAGCAGTTCCCCCAGAGAGACTAACTATGGCTACACCTTC.

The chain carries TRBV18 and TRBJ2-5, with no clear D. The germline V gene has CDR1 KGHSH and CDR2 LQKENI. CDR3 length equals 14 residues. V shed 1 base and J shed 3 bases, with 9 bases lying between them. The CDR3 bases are TGTGCCAGCTCACCACGGGCGGTGAAAGAGACCCAGTACTTC. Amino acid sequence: CASSPRAVKETQYF. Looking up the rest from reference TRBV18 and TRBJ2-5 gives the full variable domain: NAGVMQNPRHLVRRRGQEARLRCSPMKGHSHVYWYRQLPEEGLKFMVYLQKENIIDESGMPKERFSAEFPKEGPSILRIQQVVRGDSAAYFCASSPRAVKETQYFGPGTRLLVL.

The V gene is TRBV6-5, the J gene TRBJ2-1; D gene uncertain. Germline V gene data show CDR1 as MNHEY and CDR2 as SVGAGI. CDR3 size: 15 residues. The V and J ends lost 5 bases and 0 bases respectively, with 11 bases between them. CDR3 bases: TGTGCCAGCAGTCGGAGTCCAAGCTCCTACAATGAGCAGTTCTTC. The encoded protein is CASSRSPSSYNEQFF.

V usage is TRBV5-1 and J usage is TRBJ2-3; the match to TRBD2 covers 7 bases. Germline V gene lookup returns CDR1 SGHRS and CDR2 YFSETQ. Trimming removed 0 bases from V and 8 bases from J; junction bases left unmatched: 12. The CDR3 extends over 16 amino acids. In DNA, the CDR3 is TGCGCCAGCAGCTTGGATAGCGGGCTGGCTTCAGTTACGCAGTATTTT. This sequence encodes CASSLDSGLASVTQYF. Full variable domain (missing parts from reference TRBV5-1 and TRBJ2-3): KAGVTQTPRYLIKTRGQQVTLSCSPISGHRSVSWYQQTPGQGLQFLFEYFSETQRNKGNFPGRFSGRQFSNSRSEMNVSTLELGDSALYLCASSLDSGLASVTQYFGPGTRLTVL.

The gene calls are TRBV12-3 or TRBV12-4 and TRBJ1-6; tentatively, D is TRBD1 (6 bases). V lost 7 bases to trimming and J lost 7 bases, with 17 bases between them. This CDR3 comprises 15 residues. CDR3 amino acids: CASKKGQGENSPLHF. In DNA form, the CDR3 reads TGTGCCAGCAAAAAGGGACAAGGTGAGAATTCACCCCTCCACTTT.

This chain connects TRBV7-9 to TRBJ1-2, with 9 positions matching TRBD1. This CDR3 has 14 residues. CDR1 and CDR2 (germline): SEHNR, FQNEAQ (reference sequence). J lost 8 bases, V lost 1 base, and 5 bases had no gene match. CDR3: CASSLGGQGGGYTF. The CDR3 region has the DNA TGTGCCAGCAGCTTAGGGGGACAGGGCGGCGGCTACACCTTC.

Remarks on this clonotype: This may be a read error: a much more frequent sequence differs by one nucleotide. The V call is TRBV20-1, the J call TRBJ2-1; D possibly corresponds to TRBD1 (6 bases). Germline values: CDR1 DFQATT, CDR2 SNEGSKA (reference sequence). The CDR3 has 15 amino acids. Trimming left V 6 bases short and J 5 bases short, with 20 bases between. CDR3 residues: CSAKMTGEIDNEQFF. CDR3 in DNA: TGCAGTGCCAAAATGACAGGAGAGATAGACAATGAGCAGTTCTTC.

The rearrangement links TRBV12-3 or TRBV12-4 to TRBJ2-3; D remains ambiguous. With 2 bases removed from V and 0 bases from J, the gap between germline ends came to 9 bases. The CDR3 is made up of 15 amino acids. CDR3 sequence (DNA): TGTGCCAGCAGTTTATATTCTGGGAGCACAGATACGCAGTATTTT. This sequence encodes CASSLYSGSTDTQYF.

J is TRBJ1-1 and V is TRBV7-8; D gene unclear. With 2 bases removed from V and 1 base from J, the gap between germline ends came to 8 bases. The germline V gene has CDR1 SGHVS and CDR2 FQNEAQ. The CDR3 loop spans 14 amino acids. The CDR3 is CASSLLSPNTEAFF. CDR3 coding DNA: TGTGCCAGCAGCTTACTCAGCCCGAACACTGAAGCTTTCTTT.

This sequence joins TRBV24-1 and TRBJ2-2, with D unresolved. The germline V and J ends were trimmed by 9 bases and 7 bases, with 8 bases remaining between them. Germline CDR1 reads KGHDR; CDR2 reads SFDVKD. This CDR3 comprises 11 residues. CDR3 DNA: TGTGCCACCGGCACGGACGGGGAGCTGTTTTTT. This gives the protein CATGTDGELFF.

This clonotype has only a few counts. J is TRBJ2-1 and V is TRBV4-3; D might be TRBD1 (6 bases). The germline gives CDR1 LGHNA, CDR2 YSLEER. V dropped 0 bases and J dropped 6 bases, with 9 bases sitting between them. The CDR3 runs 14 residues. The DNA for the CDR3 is TGCGCCAGCAGCCAAGAGGACAGCCTCAATGAGCAGTTCTTC. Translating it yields CASSQEDSLNEQFF.

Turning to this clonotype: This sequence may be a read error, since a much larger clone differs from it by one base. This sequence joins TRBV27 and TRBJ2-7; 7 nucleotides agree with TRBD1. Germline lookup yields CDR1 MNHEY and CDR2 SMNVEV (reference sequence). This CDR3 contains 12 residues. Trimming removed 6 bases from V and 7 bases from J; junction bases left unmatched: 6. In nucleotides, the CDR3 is TGTGCCAGCAGAACAGGGGACAATGAGCAGTACTTC. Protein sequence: CASRTGDNEQYF.

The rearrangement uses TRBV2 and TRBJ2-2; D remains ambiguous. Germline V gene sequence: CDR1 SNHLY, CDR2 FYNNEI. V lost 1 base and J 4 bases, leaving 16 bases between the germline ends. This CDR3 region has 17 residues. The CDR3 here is CASSEGVAETITGELFF. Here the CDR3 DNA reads TGTGCCAGCAGTGAAGGGGTAGCAGAAACTATCACCGGGGAGCTGTTTTTT.

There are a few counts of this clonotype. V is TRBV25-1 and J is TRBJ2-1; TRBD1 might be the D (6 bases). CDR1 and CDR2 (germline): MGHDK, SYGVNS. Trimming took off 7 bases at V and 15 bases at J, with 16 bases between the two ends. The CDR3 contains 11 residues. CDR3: CASMRGDNGFF. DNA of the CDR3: TGTGCCAGCATGAGAGGGGACAACGGGTTCTTC.

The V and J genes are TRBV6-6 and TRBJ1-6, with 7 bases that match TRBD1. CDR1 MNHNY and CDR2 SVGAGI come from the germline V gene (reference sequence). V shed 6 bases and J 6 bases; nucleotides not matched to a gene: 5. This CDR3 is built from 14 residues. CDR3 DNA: TGTGCCAGCAGCATTACAGGGGTTAATTCACCCCTCCACTTT. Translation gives CASSITGVNSPLHF.

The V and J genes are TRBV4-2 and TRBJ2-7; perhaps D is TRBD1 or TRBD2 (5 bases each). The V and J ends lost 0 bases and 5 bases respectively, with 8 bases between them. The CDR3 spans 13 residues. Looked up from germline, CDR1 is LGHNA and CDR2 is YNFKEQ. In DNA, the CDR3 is TGTGCCAGCAGCCAAGACCTGGGGGACGAGCAGTACTTC. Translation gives CASSQDLGDEQYF.

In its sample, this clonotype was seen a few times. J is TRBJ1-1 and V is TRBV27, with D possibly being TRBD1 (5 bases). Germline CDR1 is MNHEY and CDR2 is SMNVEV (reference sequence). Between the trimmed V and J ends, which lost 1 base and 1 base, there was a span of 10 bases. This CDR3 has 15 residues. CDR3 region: CASSLYGRGNTEAFF. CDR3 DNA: TGTGCCAGCAGTTTATACGGGAGGGGGAACACTGAAGCTTTCTTT.

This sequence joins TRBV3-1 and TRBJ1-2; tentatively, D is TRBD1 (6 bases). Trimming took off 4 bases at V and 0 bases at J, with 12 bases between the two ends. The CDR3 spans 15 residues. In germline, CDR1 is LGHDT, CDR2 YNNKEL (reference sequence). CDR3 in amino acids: CASSRAEGANYGYTF. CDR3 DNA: TGTGCCAGCAGCCGAGCGGAGGGGGCTAACTATGGCTACACCTTC.

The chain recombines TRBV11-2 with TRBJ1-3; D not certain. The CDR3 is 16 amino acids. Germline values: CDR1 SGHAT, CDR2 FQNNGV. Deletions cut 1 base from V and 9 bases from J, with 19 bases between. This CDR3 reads CASSLVGRTPRVTIYF. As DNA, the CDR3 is TGTGCCAGCAGCTTAGTCGGCAGAACCCCTCGTGTCACCATATATTTT.